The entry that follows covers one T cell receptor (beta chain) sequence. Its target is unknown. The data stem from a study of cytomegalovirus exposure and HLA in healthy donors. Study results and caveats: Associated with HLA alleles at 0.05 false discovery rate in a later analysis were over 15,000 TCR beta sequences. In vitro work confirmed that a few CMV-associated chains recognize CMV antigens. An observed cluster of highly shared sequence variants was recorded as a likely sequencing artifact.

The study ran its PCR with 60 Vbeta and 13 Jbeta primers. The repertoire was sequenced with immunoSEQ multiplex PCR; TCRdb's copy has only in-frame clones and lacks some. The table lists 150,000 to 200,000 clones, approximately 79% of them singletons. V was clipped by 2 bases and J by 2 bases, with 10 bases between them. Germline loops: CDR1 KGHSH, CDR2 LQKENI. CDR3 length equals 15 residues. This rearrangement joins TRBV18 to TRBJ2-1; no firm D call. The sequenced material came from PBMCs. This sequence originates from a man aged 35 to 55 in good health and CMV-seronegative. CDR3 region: CASSPSSQTYNEQFF. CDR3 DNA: TGTGCCAGCTCACCATCATCGCAGACCTACAATGAGCAGTTCTTC.